This is a list of T cell receptor beta chains from one sample in a study of cytomegalovirus exposure and HLA in healthy donors. Profiled with immunoSEQ multiplex PCR; TCRdb holds only in-frame clones, not every one. Of around 82,000 clones listed, roughly 79% were seen once; the top ten hold 4.5% to 7%. Sample: PBMCs. All receptors come from a male donor in good health and CMV-seropositive. The CDR3 runs from the conserved cysteine through the conserved F or W. A D gene is named only where the DNA matches it firmly. Some rows mark clone size as missing; the rest say once, few, many or name a class of expanded clone.

>-|TRBV4-3|TRBD1|15|TRBJ1-5
CASSYGTGGNQPQHF
TGCGCCAGCAGCTACGGGACAGGGGGCAATCAGCCCCAGCATTTT
>-|TRBV7-2|-|16|TRBJ1-5
CASSAAGLSGNQPQHF
TGTGCCAGCAGCGCCGCAGGGCTCTCAGGCAATCAGCCCCAGCATTTT
>-|TRBV11-1|TRBD2|16|TRBJ2-1
CASSFQPGLAVNEQFF
TGTGCCAGCAGCTTCCAGCCGGGACTAGCGGTCAATGAGCAGTTCTTC
>few|TRBV4-3|TRBD1|18|TRBJ1-1
CASSPGSRDRVGDTEAFF
TGCGCCAGCAGTCCTGGGTCCCGGGACAGGGTAGGAGACACTGAAGCTTTCTTT
>-|TRBV5-1|TRBD2|16|TRBJ2-1
CASSVEGLAGVTEQFF
TGCGCCAGCAGCGTGGAGGGACTAGCGGGAGTTACTGAGCAGTTCTTC
>-|TRBV18|TRBD1|15|TRBJ2-5
CASSRQYRGQETQYF
TGTGCCAGCTCACGACAATACAGGGGCCAAGAGACCCAGTACTTC
>-|TRBV12-5|TRBD1|13|TRBJ2-5
CASGSGQGETQYF
TGTGCTAGTGGCTCCGGACAGGGAGAGACCCAGTACTTC
>-|TRBV6-1|-|15|TRBJ1-4
CASSFRVPAGEKLFF
TGTGCCAGCAGTTTCCGTGTCCCCGCCGGGGAAAAACTGTTTTTT
>-|TRBV4-1|TRBD1|15|TRBJ2-7
CASSQPGQGRSEQYF
TGCGCCAGCAGCCAACCGGGACAGGGGAGATCCGAGCAGTACTTC
>-|TRBV18|-|12|TRBJ2-7
CASSPQGGEQYF
TGTGCCAGCTCACCACAGGGGGGGGAGCAGTACTTC
>-|TRBV28|TRBD1|15|TRBJ1-2
CASRTPRQGGYGYTF
TGTGCCAGCAGAACACCCCGACAGGGCGGCTATGGCTACACCTTC
>-|TRBV12-5|TRBD1|13|TRBJ2-5
CASGDGQGETQYF
TGTGCTAGTGGTGATGGACAGGGCGAGACCCAGTACTTC
>-|TRBV5-4|TRBD2|14|TRBJ2-3
CALKSGMITDTQYF
TGTGCTCTAAAAAGCGGGATGATCACAGATACGCAGTATTTT
>-|TRBV28|-|16|TRBJ2-6
CASSLGGLSGANVLTF
TGTGCCAGCAGTTTAGGCGGTCTCTCTGGGGCCAACGTCCTGACTTTC
>-|TRBV27|-|13|TRBJ2-7
CASSYRVFYEQYF
TGTGCCAGCAGTTACAGGGTATTCTACGAGCAGTACTTC
>-|TRBV5-1|TRBD1|14|TRBJ1-1
CASSFGQGSTEAFF
TGCGCCAGCAGTTTCGGACAGGGAAGCACTGAAGCTTTCTTT
>-|TRBV5-1|TRBD2|16|TRBJ2-7
CASSLRLAGGPYEQYF
TGCGCCAGCAGCCTAAGACTAGCGGGAGGGCCGTACGAGCAGTACTTC
>-|TRBV7-9|TRBD1|15|TRBJ2-7
CASSLGDRGHGEQYF
TGTGCCAGCAGCTTAGGGGACAGGGGGCATGGCGAGCAGTACTTC
>-|TRBV4-3|TRBD1|15|TRBJ1-2
CASSQGGQGVGGYTF
TGCGCCAGCAGCCAAGGGGGACAGGGGGTTGGTGGCTACACCTTC
>-|TRBV27|TRBD2|15|TRBJ2-7
CASSGRGGTSYEQYF
TGTGCCAGCAGTGGCCGCGGGGGTACTTCCTACGAGCAGTACTTC
>once|TRBV7-9|TRBD1|14|TRBJ1-6
CASSSGQYNSPLHF
TGTGCCAGCAGCTCGGGACAGTATAATTCACCCCTCCACTTT